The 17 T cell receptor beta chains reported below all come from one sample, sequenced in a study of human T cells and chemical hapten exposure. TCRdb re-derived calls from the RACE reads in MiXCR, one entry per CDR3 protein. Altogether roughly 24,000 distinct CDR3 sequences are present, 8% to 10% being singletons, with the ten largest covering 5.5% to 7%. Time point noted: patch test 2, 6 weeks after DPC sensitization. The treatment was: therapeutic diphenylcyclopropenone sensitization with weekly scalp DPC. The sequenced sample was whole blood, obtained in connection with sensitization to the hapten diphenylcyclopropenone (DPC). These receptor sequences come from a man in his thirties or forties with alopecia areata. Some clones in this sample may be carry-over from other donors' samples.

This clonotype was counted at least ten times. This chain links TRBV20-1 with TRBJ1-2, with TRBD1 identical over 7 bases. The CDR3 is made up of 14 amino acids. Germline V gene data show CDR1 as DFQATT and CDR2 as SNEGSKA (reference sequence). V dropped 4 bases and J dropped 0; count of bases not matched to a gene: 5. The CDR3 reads CSANRQGSNYGYTF. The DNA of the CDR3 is TGCAGTGCTAATAGACAGGGTTCTAACTATGGCTACACCTTC.

For the CDR3, the DNA is TGTGCCAGCACAGGGCCCAATCAGCCCCAGCATTTT. Encoded protein: CASTGPNQPQHF. The chain recombines TRBV2 with TRBJ1-5; TRBD1 is a possible D gene (5 bases). The germline V gene encodes CDR1 SNHLY and CDR2 FYNNEI. The CDR3 spans 12 residues. Trimming shortened V by 7 bases and J by 3 bases, and 7 bases separated the two germline ends.

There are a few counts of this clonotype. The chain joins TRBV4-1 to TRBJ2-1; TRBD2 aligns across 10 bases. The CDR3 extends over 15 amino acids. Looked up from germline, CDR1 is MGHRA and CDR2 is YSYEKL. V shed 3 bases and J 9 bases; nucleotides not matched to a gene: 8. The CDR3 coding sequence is TGCGCCAGCAGCCACACTAGCGGGGACAGAGGTGAGCAGTTCTTC. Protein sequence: CASSHTSGDRGEQFF.

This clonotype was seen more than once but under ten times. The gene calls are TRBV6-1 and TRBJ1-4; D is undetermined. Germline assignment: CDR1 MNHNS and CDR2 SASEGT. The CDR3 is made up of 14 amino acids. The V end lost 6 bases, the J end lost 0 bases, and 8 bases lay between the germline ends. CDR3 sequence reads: CASRQIPTNEKLFF. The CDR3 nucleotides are TGTGCCAGCAGACAGATACCAACTAATGAAAAACTGTTTTTT.

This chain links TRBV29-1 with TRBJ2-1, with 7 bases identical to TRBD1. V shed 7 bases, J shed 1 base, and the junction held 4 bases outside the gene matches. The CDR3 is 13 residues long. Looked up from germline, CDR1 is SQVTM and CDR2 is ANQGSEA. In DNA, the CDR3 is TGCAGCGGGACAGGACAATCCTACAATGAGCAGTTCTTC. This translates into CSGTGQSYNEQFF.

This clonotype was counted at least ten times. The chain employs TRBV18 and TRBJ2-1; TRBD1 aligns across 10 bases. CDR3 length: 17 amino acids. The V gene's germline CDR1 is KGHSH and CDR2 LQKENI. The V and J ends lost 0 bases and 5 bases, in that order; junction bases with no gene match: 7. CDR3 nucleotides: TGTGCCAGCTCACCACCAAGCGGACAGGGGGACCACAATGAGCAGTTCTTC. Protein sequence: CASSPPSGQGDHNEQFF.

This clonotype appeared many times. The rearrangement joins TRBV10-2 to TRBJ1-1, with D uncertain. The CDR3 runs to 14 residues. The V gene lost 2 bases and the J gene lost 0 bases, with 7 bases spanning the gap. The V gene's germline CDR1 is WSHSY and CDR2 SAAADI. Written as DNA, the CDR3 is TGCGCCAGCAGTGAGCTCCTCCTGAACACTGAAGCTTTCTTT. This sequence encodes CASSELLLNTEAFF.

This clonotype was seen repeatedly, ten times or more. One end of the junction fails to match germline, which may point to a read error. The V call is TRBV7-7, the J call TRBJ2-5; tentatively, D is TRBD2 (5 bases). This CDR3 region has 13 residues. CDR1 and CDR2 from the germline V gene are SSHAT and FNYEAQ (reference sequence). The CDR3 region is CASSLEPGETQYF. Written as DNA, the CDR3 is TGTGCTAGCAGCTTAGAACCGGGGGAGACCCAGTACTTC.

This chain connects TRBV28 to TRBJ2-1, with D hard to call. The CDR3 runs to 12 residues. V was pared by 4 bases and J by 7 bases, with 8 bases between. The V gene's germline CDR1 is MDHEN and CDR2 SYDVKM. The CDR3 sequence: CASSSSRNEQFF. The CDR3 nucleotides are TGTGCCAGCAGTTCCAGTCGGAATGAGCAGTTCTTC.

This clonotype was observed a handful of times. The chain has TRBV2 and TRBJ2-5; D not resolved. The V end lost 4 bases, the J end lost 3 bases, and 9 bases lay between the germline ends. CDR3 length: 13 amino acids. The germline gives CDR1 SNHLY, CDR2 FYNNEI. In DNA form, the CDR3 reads TGTGCCAGCAGTGGGGCGGCAAAAGAGACCCAGTACTTC. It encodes CASSGAAKETQYF. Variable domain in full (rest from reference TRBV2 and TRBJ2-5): EPEVTQTPSHQVTQMGQEVILRCVPISNHLYFYWYRQILGQKVEFLVSFYNNEISEKSEIFDDQFSVERPDGSNFTLKIRSTKLEDSAMYFCASSGAAKETQYFGPGTRLLVL.

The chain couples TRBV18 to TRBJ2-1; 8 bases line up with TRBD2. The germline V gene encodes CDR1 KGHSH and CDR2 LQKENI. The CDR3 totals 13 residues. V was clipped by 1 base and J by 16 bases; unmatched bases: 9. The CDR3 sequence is CASSPHNSGIPFF. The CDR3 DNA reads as TGTGCCAGCTCACCACACAATAGCGGGATCCCCTTCTTC.

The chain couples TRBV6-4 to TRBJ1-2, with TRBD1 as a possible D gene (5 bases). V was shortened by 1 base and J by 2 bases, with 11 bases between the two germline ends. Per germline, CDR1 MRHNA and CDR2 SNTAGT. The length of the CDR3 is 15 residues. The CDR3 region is CASSDFTGSNYGYTF. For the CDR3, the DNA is TGTGCCAGCAGTGACTTCACAGGCTCCAACTATGGCTACACCTTC.

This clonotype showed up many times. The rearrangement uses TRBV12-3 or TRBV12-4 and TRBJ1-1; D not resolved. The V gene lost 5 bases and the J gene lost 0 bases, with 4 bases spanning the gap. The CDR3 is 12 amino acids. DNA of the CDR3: TGTGCCAGCAGTCCGATGAACACTGAAGCTTTCTTT. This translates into CASSPMNTEAFF.

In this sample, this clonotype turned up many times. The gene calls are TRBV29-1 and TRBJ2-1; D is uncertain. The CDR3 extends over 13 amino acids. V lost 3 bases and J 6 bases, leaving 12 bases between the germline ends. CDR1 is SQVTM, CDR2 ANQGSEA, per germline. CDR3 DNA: TGCAGCGTTGATCCGGGCAGATCCAATGAGCAGTTCTTC. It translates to CSVDPGRSNEQFF.

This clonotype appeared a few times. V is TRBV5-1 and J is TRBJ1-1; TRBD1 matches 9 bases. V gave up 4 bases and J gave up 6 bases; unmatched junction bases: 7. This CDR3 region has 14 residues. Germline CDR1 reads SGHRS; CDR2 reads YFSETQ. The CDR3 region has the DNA TGCGCCAGCAGCCCACCGGGACAGGGTCCTGAAGCTTTCTTT. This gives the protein CASSPPGQGPEAFF.

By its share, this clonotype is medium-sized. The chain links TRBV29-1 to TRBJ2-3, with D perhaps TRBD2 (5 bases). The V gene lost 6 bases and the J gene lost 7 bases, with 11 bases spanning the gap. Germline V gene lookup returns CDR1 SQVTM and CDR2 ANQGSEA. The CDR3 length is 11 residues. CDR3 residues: CSVELGNTQYF. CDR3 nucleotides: TGCAGCGTGGAACTAGGAAATACGCAGTATTTT.

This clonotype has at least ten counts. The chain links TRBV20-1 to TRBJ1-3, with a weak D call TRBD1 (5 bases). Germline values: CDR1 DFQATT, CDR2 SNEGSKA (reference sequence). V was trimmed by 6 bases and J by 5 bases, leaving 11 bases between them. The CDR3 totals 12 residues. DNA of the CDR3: TGCAGTGCAGACGGGGGGAGAAACACCATATATTTT. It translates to CSADGGRNTIYF.